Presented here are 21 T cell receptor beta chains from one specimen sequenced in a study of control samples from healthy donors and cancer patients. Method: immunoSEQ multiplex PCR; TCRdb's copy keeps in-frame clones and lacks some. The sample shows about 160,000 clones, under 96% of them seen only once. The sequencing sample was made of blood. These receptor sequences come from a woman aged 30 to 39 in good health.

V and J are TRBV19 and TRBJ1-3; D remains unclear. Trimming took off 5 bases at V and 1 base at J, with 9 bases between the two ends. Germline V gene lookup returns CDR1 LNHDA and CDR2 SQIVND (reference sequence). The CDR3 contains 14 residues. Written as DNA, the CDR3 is TGTGCCAGTAGTCCGACGGGGTCTGGAAACACCATATATTTT. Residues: CASSPTGSGNTIYF.

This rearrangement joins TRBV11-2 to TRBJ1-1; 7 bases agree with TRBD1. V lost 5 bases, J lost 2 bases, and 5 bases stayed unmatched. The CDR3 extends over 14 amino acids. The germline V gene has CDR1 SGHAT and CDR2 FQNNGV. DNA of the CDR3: TGTGCCAGCAGCCGTGGGACAGCCAACACTGAAGCTTTCTTT. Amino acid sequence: CASSRGTANTEAFF.

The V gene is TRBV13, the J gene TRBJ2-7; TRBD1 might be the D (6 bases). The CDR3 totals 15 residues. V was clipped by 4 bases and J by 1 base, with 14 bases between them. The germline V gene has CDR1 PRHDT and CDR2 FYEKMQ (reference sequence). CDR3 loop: CASSSTGTLSYEQYF. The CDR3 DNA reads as TGTGCCAGCAGCTCTACCGGGACACTTTCCTACGAGCAGTACTTC.

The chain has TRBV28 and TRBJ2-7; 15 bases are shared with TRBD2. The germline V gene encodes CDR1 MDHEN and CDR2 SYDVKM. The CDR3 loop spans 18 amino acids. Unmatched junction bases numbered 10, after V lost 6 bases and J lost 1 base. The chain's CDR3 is CASRPPGLAGGLSYEQYF. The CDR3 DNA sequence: TGTGCCAGCAGACCACCGGGACTAGCGGGAGGCCTATCCTACGAGCAGTACTTC.

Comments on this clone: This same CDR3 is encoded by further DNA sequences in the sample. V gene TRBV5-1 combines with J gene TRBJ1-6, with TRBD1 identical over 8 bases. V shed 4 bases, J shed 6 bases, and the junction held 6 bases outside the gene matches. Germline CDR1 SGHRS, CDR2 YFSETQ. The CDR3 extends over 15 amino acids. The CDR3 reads CASSLDRGGNSPLHF. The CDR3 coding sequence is TGCGCCAGCAGCCTAGACAGGGGAGGTAATTCACCCCTCCACTTT.

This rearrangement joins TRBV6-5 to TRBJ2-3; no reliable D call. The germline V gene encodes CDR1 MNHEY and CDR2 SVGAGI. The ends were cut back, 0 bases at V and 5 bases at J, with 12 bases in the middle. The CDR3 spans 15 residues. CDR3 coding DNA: TGTGCCAGCAGTTACTCACTTCGGCCGAGAGATACGCAGTATTTT. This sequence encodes CASSYSLRPRDTQYF.

CDR3 amino acids: CASSNAPRGSGEKLFF. In DNA form, the CDR3 reads TGTGCCAGCAGTAACGCCCCCAGGGGGTCTGGGGAAAAACTGTTTTTT. The chain uses TRBV6-6 and TRBJ1-4; 7 nucleotides align to TRBD1. Trimming took 5 bases from V and 8 from J; bases not matched to a gene: 14. CDR3 length: 16 amino acids. Germline V gene sequence: CDR1 MNHNY, CDR2 SVGAGI (reference sequence).

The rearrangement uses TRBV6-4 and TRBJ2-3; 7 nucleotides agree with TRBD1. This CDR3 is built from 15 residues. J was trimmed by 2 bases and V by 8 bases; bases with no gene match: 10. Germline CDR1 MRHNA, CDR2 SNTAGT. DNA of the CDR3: TGTGCCAGCGGATCCGGGACAGAGGACACAGATACGCAGTATTTT. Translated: CASGSGTEDTDTQYF.

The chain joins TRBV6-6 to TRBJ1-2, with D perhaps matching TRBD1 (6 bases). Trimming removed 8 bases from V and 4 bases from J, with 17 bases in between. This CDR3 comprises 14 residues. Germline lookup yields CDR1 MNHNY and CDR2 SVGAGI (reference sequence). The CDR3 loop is CASGIRGGGYGYTF. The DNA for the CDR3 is TGTGCCAGCGGAATCAGGGGTGGCGGCTATGGCTACACCTTC.

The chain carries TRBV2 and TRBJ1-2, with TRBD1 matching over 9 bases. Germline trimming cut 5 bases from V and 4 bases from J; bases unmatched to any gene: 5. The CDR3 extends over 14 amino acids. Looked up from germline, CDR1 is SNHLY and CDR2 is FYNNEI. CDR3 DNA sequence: TGTGCCAGCAGTTACAGGGGGCAGAGCTATGGCTACACCTTC. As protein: CASSYRGQSYGYTF.

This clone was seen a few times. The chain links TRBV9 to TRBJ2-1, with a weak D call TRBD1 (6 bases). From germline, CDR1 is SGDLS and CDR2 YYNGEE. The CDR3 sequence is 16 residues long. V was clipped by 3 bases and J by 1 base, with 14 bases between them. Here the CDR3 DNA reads TGTGCCAGCAGCGGGATGTCGGGACATTCCTACAATGAGCAGTTCTTC. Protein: CASSGMSGHSYNEQFF.

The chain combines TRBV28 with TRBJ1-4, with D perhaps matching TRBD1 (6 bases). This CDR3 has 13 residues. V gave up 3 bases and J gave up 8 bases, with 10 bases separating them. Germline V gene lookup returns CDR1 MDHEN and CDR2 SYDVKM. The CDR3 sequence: CASSLAGEEKLFF. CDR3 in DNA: TGTGCCAGCAGTTTGGCAGGGGAAGAAAAACTGTTTTTT.

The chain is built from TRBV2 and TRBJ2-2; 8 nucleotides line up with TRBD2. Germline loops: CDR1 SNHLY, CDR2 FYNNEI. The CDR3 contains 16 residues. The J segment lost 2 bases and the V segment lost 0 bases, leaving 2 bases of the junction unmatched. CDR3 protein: CASSEARGVNTGELFF. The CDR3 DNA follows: TGTGCCAGCAGTGAAGCGCGGGGGGTTAACACCGGGGAGCTGTTTTTT.

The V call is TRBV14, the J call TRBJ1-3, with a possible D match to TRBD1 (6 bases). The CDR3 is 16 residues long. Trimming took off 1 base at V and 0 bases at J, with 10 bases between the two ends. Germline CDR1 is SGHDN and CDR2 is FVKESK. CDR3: CASSQVRGGSGNTIYF. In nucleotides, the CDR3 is TGTGCCAGCAGCCAAGTCAGGGGCGGCTCTGGAAACACCATATATTTT.

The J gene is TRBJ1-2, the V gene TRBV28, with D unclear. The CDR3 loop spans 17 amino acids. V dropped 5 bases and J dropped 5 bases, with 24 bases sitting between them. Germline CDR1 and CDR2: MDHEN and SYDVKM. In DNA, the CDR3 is TGTGCCAGCAGTGAAAATGCGGACGGCTGGAATGTGTATGGCTACACCTTC. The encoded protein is CASSENADGWNVYGYTF.

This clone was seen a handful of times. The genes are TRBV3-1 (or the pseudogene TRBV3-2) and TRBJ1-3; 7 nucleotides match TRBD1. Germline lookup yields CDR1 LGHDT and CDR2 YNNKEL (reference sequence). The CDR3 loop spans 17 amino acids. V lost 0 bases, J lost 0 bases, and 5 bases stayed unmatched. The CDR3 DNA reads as TGTGCCAGCAGCCAAGATCGGGACAGCCTCTCTGGAAACACCATATATTTT. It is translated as CASSQDRDSLSGNTIYF.

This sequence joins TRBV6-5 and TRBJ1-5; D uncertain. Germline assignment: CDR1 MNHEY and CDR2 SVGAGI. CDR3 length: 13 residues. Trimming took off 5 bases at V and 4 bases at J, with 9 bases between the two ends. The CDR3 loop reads CASSTQNNQPQHF. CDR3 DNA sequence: TGTGCCAGCAGTACCCAAAATAATCAGCCCCAGCATTTT.

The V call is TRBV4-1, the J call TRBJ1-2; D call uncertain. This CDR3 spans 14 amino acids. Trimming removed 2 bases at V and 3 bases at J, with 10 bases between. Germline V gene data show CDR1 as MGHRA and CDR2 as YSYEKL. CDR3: CASSQLTTDYGYTF. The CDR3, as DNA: TGCGCCAGCAGCCAACTCACAACAGACTATGGCTACACCTTC.

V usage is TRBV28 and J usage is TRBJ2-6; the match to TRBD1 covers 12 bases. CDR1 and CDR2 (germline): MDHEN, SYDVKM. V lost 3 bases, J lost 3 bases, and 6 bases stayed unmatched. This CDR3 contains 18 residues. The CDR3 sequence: CASSFLGQGALGANVLTF. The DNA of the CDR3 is TGTGCCAGCAGTTTTTTGGGACAGGGGGCGCTTGGGGCCAACGTCCTGACTTTC.

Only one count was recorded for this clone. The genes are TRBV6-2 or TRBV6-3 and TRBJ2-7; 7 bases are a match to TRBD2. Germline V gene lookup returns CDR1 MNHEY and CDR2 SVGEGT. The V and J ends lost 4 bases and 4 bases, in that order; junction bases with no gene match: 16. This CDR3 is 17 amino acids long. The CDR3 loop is CASSFPGLAGHGYEQYF. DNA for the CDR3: TGTGCCAGCAGTTTTCCGGGGTTAGCGGGTCATGGATACGAGCAGTACTTC.

The CDR3 DNA sequence: TGTGCCAGCAGTGGGGATTATAGCAATCAGCCCCAGCATTTT. Protein sequence: CASSGDYSNQPQHF. This chain uses TRBV2 with TRBJ1-5; no firm D call. This CDR3 region has 14 residues. V lost 4 bases to trimming and J lost 0 bases, with 7 bases between them. The germline V gene encodes CDR1 SNHLY and CDR2 FYNNEI.